Following are 32 T cell receptor beta chains from one sample sequenced in a study of blood T cells in healthy people across ages. A sample-barcoded 5' primer and a J-beta primer mix were used in a second PCR of roughly 6 to 11 cycles. Via MiXCR, TCRdb re-called the 5' RACE reads, giving one row per CDR3 protein. The repertoire holds about 590,000 distinct CDR3 sequences, about 30% seen once, with about a sixth in the top ten. The specimen was blood. The receptors were sampled from a woman aged 80 or over in good health.

This clonotype was detected many times. The genes are TRBV20-1 and TRBJ1-5; D not resolved. The germline V gene has CDR1 DFQATT and CDR2 SNEGSKA (reference sequence). CDR3 size: 12 residues. Deletions cut 4 bases from V and 0 bases from J, with 4 bases between. CDR3 sequence: CSAKNSNQPQHF. The CDR3 DNA is TGCAGTGCTAAGAATAGCAATCAGCCCCAGCATTTT.

With respect to this clonotype: This may be a read error, as it is one base from a much larger clone. The chain recombines TRBV27 with TRBJ2-7; TRBD2 is a possible D gene (5 bases). Germline CDR1 and CDR2: MNHEY and SMNVEV (reference sequence). Trimming removed 5 bases from V and 0 bases from J, with 20 bases in between. The CDR3 is made up of 17 amino acids. The chain's CDR3 is CASSPSVREWSSYEQYF. CDR3 nucleotide sequence: TGTGCCAGCAGTCCATCAGTACGGGAATGGAGCTCCTACGAGCAGTACTTC.

Of note for this clonotype: A much larger clone differs by one base, so this may be a read error. V is TRBV7-2 and J is TRBJ2-7, with 8 positions matching TRBD1. Unmatched junction bases numbered 4, after V lost 4 bases and J lost 5 bases. The V gene's germline CDR1 is SGHTA and CDR2 FQGNSA. This CDR3 has 13 residues. The DNA for the CDR3 is TGTGCCAGCAGCTCACAGGGGGGCAACGAGCAGTACTTC. It encodes CASSSQGGNEQYF. Drawing the rest from reference TRBV7-2 and TRBJ2-7, the complete variable domain is GAGVSQSPSNKVTEKGKDVELRCDPISGHTALYWYRQSLGQGLEFLIYFQGNSAPDKSGLPSDRFSAERTGGSVSTLTIQRTQQEDSAVYLCASSSQGGNEQYFGPGTRLTVT.

This clonotype has a handful of counts. A junction end diverges from the germline sequence, so it may reflect a read error. V and J are TRBV7-9 and TRBJ1-2; D perhaps matches TRBD1 (5 bases). The CDR3 sequence is 14 residues long. Looked up from germline, CDR1 is SEHNR and CDR2 is FQNEAQ (reference sequence). In DNA form, the CDR3 reads TGTACCAGCAGCTTAGTGGCAGGGCGGTATGGCTACACCTTC. Translating gives CTSSLVAGRYGYTF.

The chain joins TRBV20-1 to TRBJ2-7; 9 nucleotides agree with TRBD2. The germline V gene has CDR1 DFQATT and CDR2 SNEGSKA (reference sequence). This CDR3 contains 16 residues. The junction had 13 bases not matched to a gene; V was cut back by 0 bases and J by 7 bases. This CDR3 is CSARDNSKAGGKEQYF. DNA for the CDR3: TGCAGTGCTAGAGACAATAGTAAGGCGGGAGGGAAAGAGCAGTACTTC.

The chain recombines TRBV5-1 with TRBJ1-1, with no clear D. This CDR3 has 15 residues. CDR1 SGHRS and CDR2 YFSETQ come from the germline V gene. V was shortened by 5 bases and J by 0 bases, with 14 bases between the two germline ends. CDR3 amino acids: CASRYRSGMNTEAFF. DNA of the CDR3: TGCGCCAGCAGGTATAGATCGGGGATGAACACTGAAGCTTTCTTT.

This clonotype was counted ten times or more. The chain uses TRBV9 and TRBJ2-1; 12 nucleotides align to TRBD2. The V segment lost 0 bases and the J segment 10 bases; nucleotides outside the gene matches: 5. Germline-derived CDR1 and CDR2 are SGDLS and YYNGEE. This CDR3 comprises 15 residues. For the CDR3, the DNA is TGTGCCAGCAGCGTAGCTAGCGGGGGGGCCAGGGAGCAGTTCTTC. It is translated as CASSVASGGAREQFF.

Points on this clonotype: A much larger clone differs from this one at a single base, so this may be a read error. The chain joins TRBV20-1 to TRBJ1-1; D unclear. Germline V lookup: CDR1 DFQATT, CDR2 SNEGSKA (reference sequence). The V gene lost 4 bases and the J gene lost 3 bases, with 9 bases spanning the gap. The CDR3 has 12 residues. CDR3 in DNA: TGCAGTGCTATGCAGGAGGACACTGAAGCTTTCTTT. Translated, it gives CSAMQEDTEAFF.

The chain couples TRBV5-1 to TRBJ2-7, with 8 bases matching TRBD2. CDR3 length: 15 amino acids. V was clipped by 0 bases and J by 2 bases; unmatched bases: 4. CDR1 is SGHRS, CDR2 YFSETQ, per germline. The CDR3 loop is CASSLGAGDAYEQYF. CDR3 bases: TGCGCCAGCAGCTTGGGAGCGGGAGACGCCTACGAGCAGTACTTC.

This clonotype was counted ten times or more. This rearrangement joins TRBV20-1 to TRBJ1-6; TRBD1 matches at 7 bases. The CDR3 sequence is 13 residues long. The germline V gene encodes CDR1 DFQATT and CDR2 SNEGSKA (reference sequence). The trim removed 3 bases at V and 10 bases at J, leaving 6 bases unmatched. The CDR3 loop is CSARGSRGSPLHF. The CDR3 bases are TGCAGTGCTAGGGGATCCAGGGGGTCACCCCTCCACTTT.

In its sample, this clonotype was seen a few times. The CDR3 DNA follows: TGCAGTGCTAGCGCCAGCGGGGCGCGGGGTACGCAGTATTTT. Its protein is CSASASGARGTQYF. The chain uses TRBV20-1 and TRBJ2-3, with 7 bases matching TRBD2. This CDR3 has 14 amino acids. Germline lookup yields CDR1 DFQATT and CDR2 SNEGSKA (reference sequence). J was trimmed by 8 bases and V by 3 bases; bases with no gene match: 11.

This clonotype was detected once. The gene calls are TRBV7-2 and TRBJ2-7; a weak D match, TRBD2 (5 bases). The CDR3 is made up of 14 amino acids. Germline values: CDR1 SGHTA, CDR2 FQGNSA. The V gene lost 1 base and the J gene lost 3 bases, with 10 bases spanning the gap. The CDR3 DNA reads as TGTGCCAGCAGCTTAGACCCGGGATTCTACGAGCAGTACTTC. Residues: CASSLDPGFYEQYF.

To note about this clonotype: This is likely a read error, given that the CDR3 carries no conserved phenylalanine or tryptophan at its end. The V gene is TRBV4-1, the J gene TRBJ1-2, with D hard to call. This CDR3 comprises 13 residues. Germline CDR1 is MGHRA and CDR2 is YSYEKL. The V end lost 5 bases, the J end lost 8 bases, and 15 bases lay between the germline ends. CDR3 sequence: CASSGSTTIGYTI. CDR3 DNA sequence: TGCGCCAGCAGCGGGTCGACCACCATAGGCTACACCATC.

This clonotype was seen many times. The chain carries TRBV15 and TRBJ1-2, with D uncertain. V lost 4 bases, J lost 2 bases, and 5 bases lay in between. Germline V gene data show CDR1 as LNHNV and CDR2 as YYDKDF (reference sequence). This CDR3 comprises 12 residues. The DNA of the CDR3 is TGTGCCACCAGCAACACCAACTATGGCTACACCTTC. Protein: CATSNTNYGYTF.

The table lists this clonotype with many counts. V and J are TRBV5-1 and TRBJ2-7, with no clear D. Germline V CDR1 and CDR2: SGHRS, YFSETQ. V was pared by 6 bases and J by 6 bases, with 16 bases between. The CDR3 length is 13 residues. The CDR3 coding sequence is TGCGCCAGCACCGTCGGGTATTCCGGCGAGCAGTACTTC. Its protein is CASTVGYSGEQYF. Full variable domain (rest looked up from reference TRBV5-1 and TRBJ2-7): KAGVTQTPRYLIKTRGQQVTLSCSPISGHRSVSWYQQTPGQGLQFLFEYFSETQRNKGNFPGRFSGRQFSNSRSEMNVSTLELGDSALYLCASTVGYSGEQYFGPGTRLTVT.

This clonotype has just a few counts. A read error is possible here, since a much larger clone lies one base away. The chain combines TRBV20-1 with TRBJ2-6, with D possibly being TRBD1 (5 bases). Per the germline V gene, CDR1 is DFQATT and CDR2 is SNEGSKA (reference sequence). The CDR3 totals 14 residues. CDR3 amino acids: CSAPDSSGANVRTF. CDR3 bases: TGCAGTGCTCCAGACAGCTCTGGGGCCAACGTCCGGACTTTC.

This clonotype was found many times. The chain employs TRBV4-2 and TRBJ1-1, with a weak D call TRBD1 (5 bases). CDR3 length equals 17 residues. Trimming removed 4 bases from V and 3 bases from J, with 21 bases in between. Germline lookup yields CDR1 LGHNA and CDR2 YNFKEQ. The CDR3 region has the DNA TGTGCCAGCAGCCCCCTTAAGACAGTACAGAGCCACACTGAAGCTTTCTTT. Translating it yields CASSPLKTVQSHTEAFF.

This clonotype occurred once. This may stem from a read error, because a much larger clone lies one nucleotide away. The chain recombines TRBV6-5 with TRBJ2-7; D gene uncertain. V lost 4 bases to trimming and J lost 11 bases, with 12 bases between them. Germline loops: CDR1 MNHEY, CDR2 SVGAGI. The CDR3 has 11 residues. CDR3 in amino acids: CASSLDELKYF. The CDR3 DNA follows: TGTGCCAGCAGTTTGGACGAGCTGAAGTACTTC.

The rearrangement uses TRBV4-2 and TRBJ2-3; 8 nucleotides align to TRBD2. The trim removed 4 bases at V and 6 bases at J, leaving 12 bases unmatched. Germline CDR1 reads LGHNA; CDR2 reads YNFKEQ. The CDR3 contains 16 residues. The CDR3 coding sequence is TGTGCCAGCAGCCTCGTCCGGGGGGGGGCCCCCGATACGCAGTATTTT. Protein: CASSLVRGGAPDTQYF.

This clonotype was counted at least ten times. The chain couples TRBV3-1 to TRBJ1-2, with a weak D call TRBD1 (5 bases). This CDR3 region has 15 residues. CDR1 is LGHDT and CDR2 is YNNKEL in the germline V gene (reference sequence). The V gene lost 4 bases and the J gene lost 4 bases, with 16 bases spanning the gap. The CDR3: CASSPTRGPAYGYTF. CDR3 sequence (DNA): TGTGCCAGCAGCCCGACTAGGGGTCCGGCCTATGGCTACACCTTC.

The chain carries TRBV9 and TRBJ2-2, with 7 bases aligning to TRBD1. This CDR3 comprises 14 residues. Trimming removed 4 bases from V and 7 bases from J; junction bases left unmatched: 7. Germline V gives CDR1 SGDLS, CDR2 YYNGEE. CDR3 bases: TGTGCCAGCAGCCCCACAAGGGGGCTCGGGGAGCTGTTTTTT. Protein: CASSPTRGLGELFF.

This sequence joins TRBV12-3 or TRBV12-4 and TRBJ2-5; possible D gene TRBD1, 6 bases. The CDR3 covers 15 residues. Between the trimmed V and J ends, which lost 3 bases and 1 base, there was a span of 12 bases. The CDR3 here is CASSLEGGRQETQYF. CDR3 bases: TGTGCCAGCAGTTTGGAAGGGGGACGCCAAGAGACCCAGTACTTC.

The chain combines TRBV5-1 with TRBJ2-4; D may be TRBD1 (5 bases). The J call may be incorrect, as the DNA end agrees better with TRBJ2-7. Germline-derived CDR1 and CDR2 are SGHRS and YFSETQ. The CDR3 sequence is 14 residues long. CDR3 region: CASSLLGDSYEQYF. The CDR3, as DNA: TGCGCCAGCAGCTTGCTAGGGGACTCCTACGAGCAGTACTTC.

This clonotype was recorded many times. The chain combines TRBV6-2 or TRBV6-3 with TRBJ2-3; 7 nucleotides match TRBD2. The germline V gene has CDR1 MNHEY and CDR2 SVGEGT. The V and J ends lost 3 bases and 4 bases, in that order; junction bases with no gene match: 7. This CDR3 is built from 15 residues. The CDR3 region has the DNA TGTGCCAGCAGTTATTCCCTCACTAGCGCAGATACGCAGTATTTT. This sequence encodes CASSYSLTSADTQYF.

V gene TRBV2 combines with J gene TRBJ2-4, with D perhaps TRBD2 (6 bases). The germline V and J ends were trimmed by 6 bases and 0 bases, with 9 bases remaining between them. The CDR3 is made up of 14 amino acids. CDR1 is SNHLY, CDR2 FYNNEI, per germline. The DNA of the CDR3 is TGTGCCAGCAGGGAGGGTCTAGCCAAAAACATTCAGTACTTC. It is translated as CASREGLAKNIQYF.

This clonotype has only a few counts. The V and J genes are TRBV24-1 and TRBJ2-3; 8 nucleotides line up with TRBD1. J was trimmed by 3 bases and V by 3 bases; bases with no gene match: 7. Germline CDR1 is KGHDR and CDR2 is SFDVKD. The CDR3 length is 16 residues. Here the CDR3 DNA reads TGTGCCACCAGTGATCCGACAGGGGTCGGAACAGATACGCAGTATTTT. This translates into CATSDPTGVGTDTQYF.

In its sample, this clonotype was seen many times. This chain joins TRBV9 and TRBJ2-1; no clear D. Germline V gives CDR1 SGDLS, CDR2 YYNGEE. The CDR3 totals 14 residues. Trimming cost V 3 bases and J 6 bases, with 13 bases left between them. CDR3 sequence: CASSGRVHANEQFF. Here the CDR3 DNA reads TGTGCCAGCAGCGGGCGAGTCCATGCCAATGAGCAGTTCTTC.

This clonotype occurred many times. V gene TRBV20-1 combines with J gene TRBJ2-7; maybe TRBD2 (6 bases). V dropped 6 bases and J dropped 3 bases, with 9 bases sitting between them. The CDR3 consists of 11 residues. Germline CDR1 is DFQATT and CDR2 is SNEGSKA (reference sequence). CDR3 sequence (DNA): TGCAGTGCCGGGCGGGACTACGAGCAGTACTTC. Translating gives CSAGRDYEQYF.

This clonotype came up many times. This sequence joins TRBV18 and TRBJ2-5; D not resolved. Trimming removed 6 bases at V and 11 bases at J, with 13 bases between. This CDR3 comprises 11 residues. CDR1 is KGHSH and CDR2 is LQKENI in the germline V gene. The CDR3 bases are TGTGCCAGCTCCCTCAGGCAGGAGCAGTACTTC. Amino acid sequence: CASSLRQEQYF.

Concerning this clonotype: This may come from a read error, since a much larger clone is one base off. The chain links TRBV12-3 or TRBV12-4 to TRBJ1-5, with TRBD1 as a possible D gene (5 bases). This CDR3 has 15 amino acids. Written as DNA, the CDR3 is TGTGCCGGCAGTTGGAGGGGAAATAGCAATCAGCCCCAGCATTTT. This sequence encodes CAGSWRGNSNQPQHF.

The chain uses TRBV7-2 and TRBJ1-1; 8 positions match TRBD1. The CDR3 loop spans 15 amino acids. The J segment lost 1 base and the V segment lost 2 bases, leaving 3 bases of the junction unmatched. Germline lookup yields CDR1 SGHTA and CDR2 FQGNSA. CDR3 in DNA: TGTACCAGCAGCTTACCCGGGACAGGGAACACTGAAGCTTTCTTT. It encodes CTSSLPGTGNTEAFF.

This clonotype was recorded a few times. The V call is TRBV7-3, the J call TRBJ2-2; 7 nucleotides line up with TRBD2. V dropped 7 bases and J dropped 3; count of bases not matched to a gene: 8. CDR3 size: 15 residues. In germline, CDR1 is SGHTA, CDR2 FQGTGA. The CDR3 spells CASTPAAGDTGELFF. DNA for the CDR3: TGTGCCAGCACCCCGGCGGCGGGGGACACCGGGGAGCTGTTTTTT. The entire variable domain, with the rest obtained from reference TRBV7-3 and TRBJ2-2, is as follows: GAGVSQTPSNKVTEKGKYVELRCDPISGHTALYWYRQSLGQGPEFLIYFQGTGAADDSGLPNDRFFAVRPEGSVSTLKIQRTERGDSAVYLCASTPAAGDTGELFFGEGSRLTVL.